These T cell receptor beta chains were read from a single sample in a study of T-cell reconstitution after alpha-beta-depleted transplantation in children. TCRdb ran MiXCR on the PCR reads and lists one entry per CDR3 protein. The repertoire consists of a few hundred thousand distinct CDR3 sequences, with roughly 27% occurring once and the leading ten covering around 36%. This specimen consisted of PBMCs, obtained before TCRalphabeta/CD19-depleted stem cell transplant. The receptors shown here come from a boy under three years old with Wiskott-Aldrich syndrome, due to receive a stem cell transplant. The CDR3 runs from the conserved cysteine through the conserved F or W.

V gene | CDR3 protein
TRBV10-2 | CASRVRALGPTDTQYF
TRBV7-3 | CASSLAPGKVRDEQFF
TRBV20-1 | CSARPGLGAETQYF
TRBV11-2 | CASSLDGTGRLEYGYTF
TRBV10-3 | CAISESASGRGTDTQYF
TRBV29-1 | CSVLGLGNEQFF
TRBV7-2 | CASSLLADISTDTQYF
TRBV29-1 | CSAGGRFTGELFF
TRBV29-1 | CSVDTSTGANVLTF
TRBV4-2 | CASSRSGKGAGELFF
TRBV20-1 | CSASGISTDTQYF
TRBV20-1 | CSARSRDGYEQYF
TRBV5-1 | CASSFQGRLGDTQYF
TRBV12-3/TRBV12-4 | CASSLALGQGGGNTIYF
TRBV10-3 | CAIKLADTQYF
TRBV2 | CASTKGLVWDTQYF
TRBV27 | CASSLRAGGLQETQYF
TRBV5-1 | CASSLAGQGASGYTF
TRBV5-5 | CASSLGGGDAGELFF
TRBV29-1 | CSVEKGSSYNEQFF
TRBV2 | CAIARGSYNEQFF
TRBV5-1 | CASSYESKASYEQYF
TRBV6-5 | CASSYMRLASYNEQFF
TRBV5-1 | CASGQGLFYEQYF
TRBV7-9 | CASSATSAYNEQFF
TRBV4-1 | CASSHGHFYGYTF
TRBV30 | CAWSKRGRSTDTQYF
TRBV7-3 | CASSLAGVGDTQYF
TRBV5-6 | CASSLGGTSVKAFF
TRBV27 | CASSLAGLAYVNEQFF
TRBV3-1 | CASSQNKAKNIQYF
TRBV12-3/TRBV12-4 | CASSAGRGGLWTGELFF
TRBV18 | CASSPRSTGGNTEAFF
TRBV20-1 | CSASGVRMNTEAFF
TRBV5-1 | CASSLGTSGYTGELFF
TRBV5-1 | CASSLAGQVNQPQHF
TRBV20-1 | CSGSGDWEQFF
TRBV5-1 | CASRYLGTNTGELFF
TRBV10-3 | CAISERDRVDTQYF
TRBV20-1 | CSAEGKETQYF
TRBV4-1 | CASSQEGWIAEVYNEHFF
TRBV12-3/TRBV12-4 | CASRSSTDTQYF
TRBV5-1 | CASSLGGGTSSYNEQFF
TRBV3-1 | CASSQVQGNTEAFF
TRBV5-6 | CASSLALGAGNTEAFF
TRBV6-2/TRBV6-3 | CASSYGGGYTF
TRBV12-3/TRBV12-4 | CASSSQGAGNTIYF
TRBV5-1 | CASSLMPLAGSPYEQYF